The clone carrying this T cell receptor (beta chain) was observed at least ten times. CDR3 regions of TCR beta were amplified from RNA transcripts. The authors performed first-round RT-PCR with HTBI primers and then a second-round multiplex PCR. Via MiXCR, TCRdb re-called the multiplex PCR reads, giving one row per CDR3 protein. The table shows around 470,000 distinct CDR3 sequences, with about an eighth occurring only once. The entry originates in a study of Graves' ophthalmopathy and Graves' hyperthyroidism. In germline, CDR1 is MNHNS, CDR2 SASEGT. The CDR3 runs 16 residues. The V end was cut by 2 bases, the J end by 5 bases, with 18 bases between.

This clonotype was sampled from a woman between 25 and 40 years old with Graves' ophthalmopathy. V and J are TRBV6-1 and TRBJ2-5; D is perhaps TRBD1 (6 bases). Sequenced input: blood. The CDR3 region is CASSEWWDTQEETQYF. CDR3 sequence (DNA): TGTGCCAGCAGTGAATGGTGGGACACCCAGGAGGAGACCCAGTACTTC.